Listed here are 18 T cell receptor beta chains from one sample, sequenced in a study of blood T cell repertoires in COVID-19. Sequenced by immunoSEQ multiplex PCR; TCRdb stores in-frame clones only, minus some. Counted here are about 80,000 clones, roughly 89% occurring once; the ten biggest clones make up 1.9%. Sample: peripheral blood. The receptors shown here come from a woman aged 45-60 years in a cohort sampled during active COVID-19.

The chain combines TRBV18 with TRBJ2-5; the match to TRBD1 covers 7 bases. The CDR3 is 13 amino acids. CDR1 is KGHSH, CDR2 LQKENI, per germline. The J segment lost 3 bases and the V segment lost 4 bases, leaving 2 bases of the junction unmatched. CDR3 amino acids: CASSRGQKETQYF. CDR3 DNA sequence: TGTGCCAGCTCACGGGGACAGAAAGAGACCCAGTACTTC. Supplemented by reference TRBV18 and TRBJ2-5, the full variable domain reads NAGVMQNPRHLVRRRGQEARLRCSPMKGHSHVYWYRQLPEEGLKFMVYLQKENIIDESGMPKERFSAEFPKEGPSILRIQQVVRGDSAAYFCASSRGQKETQYFGPGTRLLVL.

Only one count was recorded for this clone. This rearrangement joins TRBV18 to TRBJ1-4, with TRBD1 as a possible D gene (5 bases). This CDR3 is built from 15 residues. Trimming stripped 4 bases from V and 6 bases from J, with 15 bases between. CDR1 and CDR2 from the germline V gene are KGHSH and LQKENI. CDR3 nucleotides: TGTGCCAGCTCACGGTCTAGGGGCGAAGATGAAAAACTGTTTTTT. It translates to CASSRSRGEDEKLFF.

The chain combines TRBV18 with TRBJ1-1, with a weak D call TRBD1 (6 bases). The CDR3 runs 13 residues. Germline loops: CDR1 KGHSH, CDR2 LQKENI. Deletions cut 6 bases from V and 2 bases from J, with 10 bases between. The CDR3, as DNA: TGTGCCAGCTCTGCGGACAGAAACACTGAAGCTTTCTTT. Its protein is CASSADRNTEAFF.

The rearrangement uses TRBV7-3 and TRBJ2-3; 8 bases align to TRBD1. V trimming: 4 bases; J trimming: 6 bases; junction bases outside the gene matches: 6. CDR1 SGHTA and CDR2 FQGTGA come from the germline V gene. This CDR3 region has 14 residues. The DNA of the CDR3 is TGTGCCAGCAGCTCGTCAGGGGGCATGGATACGCAGTATTTT. This codes for CASSSSGGMDTQYF.

The rearrangement links TRBV7-2 to TRBJ1-3; TRBD1 might be the D (5 bases). Trimming took off 2 bases at V and 2 bases at J, with 10 bases between the two ends. Looked up from germline, CDR1 is SGHTA and CDR2 is FQGNSA. The CDR3 is 15 residues long. The CDR3 region is CASSLQGKTGNTIYF. The CDR3 nucleotides read TGTGCCAGCAGCTTACAGGGCAAAACTGGAAACACCATATATTTT.

The chain carries TRBV30 and TRBJ1-6; TRBD1 might be the D (6 bases). This CDR3 region has 13 residues. Germline CDR1 is GTSNPN and CDR2 is SVGIG (reference sequence). Trimming pared 5 bases from V and 10 bases from J, leaving 15 bases between. CDR3 region: CAWGTLQGSPLHF. CDR3 nucleotides: TGTGCCTGGGGGACTCTCCAGGGGTCACCCCTCCACTTT.

The chain links TRBV18 to TRBJ2-2, with 10 bases lining up with TRBD1. This CDR3 is built from 17 residues. V dropped 3 bases and J dropped 5; count of bases not matched to a gene: 9. Germline CDR1 and CDR2: KGHSH and LQKENI. The chain's CDR3 is CASSPGPGQGNTGELFF. The DNA of the CDR3 is TGTGCCAGCTCACCGGGACCGGGACAGGGGAATACCGGGGAGCTGTTTTTT.

The rearrangement joins TRBV5-5 to TRBJ2-3, with a tentative D call TRBD1 (6 bases). V was trimmed by 3 bases and J by 6 bases, leaving 8 bases between them. Germline V gene data show CDR1 as SGHKS and CDR2 as YYEKEE (reference sequence). The CDR3 is 12 amino acids. This CDR3 is CASSWGPDTQYF. DNA of the CDR3: TGTGCCAGCAGCTGGGGGCCGGATACGCAGTATTTT.

The chain couples TRBV12-3 or TRBV12-4 to TRBJ1-1; maybe TRBD1 (6 bases). The V gene lost 7 bases and the J gene lost 6 bases, with 15 bases spanning the gap. This CDR3 spans 13 amino acids. The CDR3 nucleotides are TGTGCCAGCAACCAAGGGGGGAGGGCTGAAGCTTTCTTT. Translation gives CASNQGGRAEAFF.

The V gene is TRBV5-4, the J gene TRBJ2-7; 13 nucleotides match TRBD2. V dropped 2 bases and J dropped 6; count of bases not matched to a gene: 2. This CDR3 is built from 14 residues. The germline CDR1 and CDR2 sequences are SGHNT and YYREEE (reference sequence). CDR3 residues: CASSLLAGGSEQYF. CDR3 sequence (DNA): TGTGCCAGCAGCTTACTAGCGGGAGGGTCCGAGCAGTACTTC.

This chain links TRBV12-3 or TRBV12-4 with TRBJ1-2; perhaps TRBD1 as D (5 bases). The germline V and J ends were trimmed by 8 bases and 6 bases, with 16 bases remaining between them. There are 13 residues in the CDR3. CDR3: CASSRGWGDGYTF. The DNA for the CDR3 is TGTGCCAGCTCCCGCGGGTGGGGGGATGGCTACACCTTC.

The V gene is TRBV5-1, the J gene TRBJ1-2, with D possibly matching TRBD1 (6 bases). Germline assignment: CDR1 SGHRS and CDR2 YFSETQ. This CDR3 is built from 15 residues. The ends were cut back, 3 bases at V and 5 bases at J, with 17 bases in the middle. In DNA, the CDR3 is TGCGCCAGCAGCTCCGGAGGCGGGGGGGCTTATGGCTACACCTTC. This codes for CASSSGGGGAYGYTF.

This chain links TRBV12-3 or TRBV12-4 with TRBJ1-4; 10 nucleotides agree with TRBD1. CDR3 length: 13 residues. V lost 3 bases and J lost 14; bases outside the gene matches: 6. Here the CDR3 DNA reads TGTGCCAGCAGTTTGCAGGACAGGGGGAGGCTGTTTTTT. This translates into CASSLQDRGRLFF.

In its sample, this clone was seen once. The CDR3 spells CASKALASFEYEQYF. In nucleotides, the CDR3 is TGCGCCAGCAAGGCACTAGCGTCGTTTGAGTACGAGCAGTACTTC. The gene calls are TRBV5-1 and TRBJ2-7, with 7 nucleotides matching TRBD2. The germline CDR1 and CDR2 sequences are SGHRS and YFSETQ. V shed 6 bases, J shed 4 bases, and the junction held 13 bases outside the gene matches. There are 15 residues in the CDR3.

The chain uses TRBV5-1 and TRBJ2-3; 10 bases line up with TRBD1. J was trimmed by 4 bases and V by 0 bases; bases with no gene match: 5. The germline gives CDR1 SGHRS, CDR2 YFSETQ. The CDR3 has 16 amino acids. CDR3 DNA sequence: TGCGCCAGCAGCTTGGGGACAGGGGGAAGCGCAGATACGCAGTATTTT. As protein: CASSLGTGGSADTQYF.

The chain couples TRBV10-3 to TRBJ2-2; 7 bases line up with TRBD2. The CDR3 extends over 14 amino acids. The J segment lost 4 bases and the V segment lost 4 bases, leaving 3 bases of the junction unmatched. Per germline, CDR1 ENHRY and CDR2 SYGVKD. CDR3 coding DNA: TGTGCCATCAGTGGACTAGCCGGCACCGGGGAGCTGTTTTTT. Protein sequence: CAISGLAGTGELFF.

The chain recombines TRBV9 with TRBJ2-2; D possibly corresponds to TRBD2 (6 bases). V lost 1 base, J lost 4 bases, and 8 bases lay in between. The CDR3 extends over 14 amino acids. Germline V lookup: CDR1 SGDLS, CDR2 YYNGEE. CDR3 amino acids: CASSVLAATGELFF. The CDR3 DNA reads TGTGCCAGCAGCGTATTAGCGGCCACCGGGGAGCTGTTTTTT.

The V call is TRBV4-1, the J call TRBJ2-1; no definite D call. V was pared by 5 bases and J by 0 bases, with 8 bases between. The CDR3 consists of 14 residues. Per the germline V gene, CDR1 is MGHRA and CDR2 is YSYEKL. In nucleotides, the CDR3 is TGCGCCAGCAGCGGCTCTTACTCCTACAATGAGCAGTTCTTC. Protein sequence: CASSGSYSYNEQFF.